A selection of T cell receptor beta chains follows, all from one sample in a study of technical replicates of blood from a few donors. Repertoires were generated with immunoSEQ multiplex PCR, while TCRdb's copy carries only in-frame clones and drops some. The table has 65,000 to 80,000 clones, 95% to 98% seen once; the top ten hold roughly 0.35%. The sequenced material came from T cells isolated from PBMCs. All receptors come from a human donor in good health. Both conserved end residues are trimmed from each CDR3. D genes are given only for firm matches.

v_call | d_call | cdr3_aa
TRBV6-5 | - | ASSYSMSGSGNTIY
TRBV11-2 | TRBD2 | ASSFLSGSDSYEQY
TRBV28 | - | ASSLQGPNTEAF
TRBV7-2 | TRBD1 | ASSFSTGTGRLNQPQH
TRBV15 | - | ATSGDSYEQY
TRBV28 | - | ASIRGEENTEAF
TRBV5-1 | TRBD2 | ASSLEAGTSGVYEQY
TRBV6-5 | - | ASRENLYGYT
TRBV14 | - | ASSQASYEQY
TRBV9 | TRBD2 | ASTFGLAGNNEQF
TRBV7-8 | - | ASSLTGSGSYEQY
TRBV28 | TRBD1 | ASSLWTGVKQPQH
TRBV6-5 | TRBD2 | ASSGRGRALNEQF
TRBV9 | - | ASSMTGGGYGYT
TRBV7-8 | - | ASSPAATGNSNYGYT
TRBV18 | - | ASSPWTPQDNYGYT
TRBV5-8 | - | ASSTRGGGDNEQF
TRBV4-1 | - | ASSPSETAGANVLT
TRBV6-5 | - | ASSYSGDIQY
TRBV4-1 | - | ASKMTGLNTEAF
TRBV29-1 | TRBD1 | SVPGTAFPGTQY
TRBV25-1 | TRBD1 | ATRQGASYEQY
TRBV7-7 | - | ASRLGDLVPLYGYT
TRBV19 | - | ASSSRIGGITDTQY
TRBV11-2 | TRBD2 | ASSLLTSGTDTQY
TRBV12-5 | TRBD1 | ASGSILKTGGAYGANVLT
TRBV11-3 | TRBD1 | ASSLVFETGGASAYEQY
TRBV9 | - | ASGESLDGNTGELF
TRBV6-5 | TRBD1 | ASRSGQGATGELF
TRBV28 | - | ASSPQYSGANVLT
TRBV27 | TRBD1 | ASSLDRGNTEAF
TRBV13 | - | ASSLEGGAGSSYNEQF
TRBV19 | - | ASSMIRESYEQY
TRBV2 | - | ASKRSGETQY
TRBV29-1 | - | SVEEAGAYEQY
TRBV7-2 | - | ASSLVANTDTQY
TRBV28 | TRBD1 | ASSLSAGGVFLNQPQH
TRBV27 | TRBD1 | ASSFATGGRGYT
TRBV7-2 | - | ASSPSPRETGELF
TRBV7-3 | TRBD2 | ASSLTSGGDTQY
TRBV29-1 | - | SVDSLASGDHAEQF
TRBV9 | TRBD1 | ASSVAGGINQPQH
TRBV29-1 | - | SGWEPNTGELF
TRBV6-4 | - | ASSEQGAVNEQF
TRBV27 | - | ASSFSGDTEAF
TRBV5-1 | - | ASSLTGSPYEQY
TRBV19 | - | ASSIQGNTEAF
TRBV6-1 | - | ASSEALQGSGYGYT
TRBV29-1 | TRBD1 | SVRTGVLDEQY
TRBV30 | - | AWSRGRADTQY
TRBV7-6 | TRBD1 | ASSSYQGAGNTIY
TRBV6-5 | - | ASSYSVNGLEYTQY
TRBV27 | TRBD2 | ASSFLAGAFVNEQF
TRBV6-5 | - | ASSYGPSYEQY
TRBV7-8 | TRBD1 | ASSSWTGGHQPQH
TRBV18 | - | ASSRQLVGPQH
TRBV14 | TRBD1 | ASSQDEFSLSGGGYT
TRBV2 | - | ASSELRGRNSGNTIY
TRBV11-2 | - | ASSLNKNEQY